One and the same sample provided the 2 T cell receptor beta chains below, sequenced in a study of shared clonotypes between healthy human individuals (dated by TCRdb to 2018 to 2020). The library was generated by the immunoSEQ multiplex PCR assay. TCRdb took this table from immuneACCESS and kept in-frame rearrangements with V and J called. Such tables lack part of the clones; where checked against another copy, unresolved V genes explain under half of the gap, and the rest is unexplained. Within this sample are fewer than 2.5 million clones, with 93% of them counted one time only. 0.36% of the sample goes to the ten largest clones. Sequenced material: naive CD4+ T cells from PBMCs. The cell subset or site tag for this specimen amounts to: CD45RA+ positively selected. These receptors all come from a man in his late teens or twenties in good health. Some clones in this sample may be carry-over from other donors' samples.

This sequence joins TRBV28 and TRBJ1-5; 11 bases map to TRBD1. CDR3 length: 19 residues. The V gene's germline CDR1 is MDHEN and CDR2 SYDVKM. J gave up 4 bases and V 6 bases, and 17 bases lay outside the gene matches. This chain's CDR3 is CASRETTWTGGRGNQPQHF. The CDR3 bases are TGTGCCAGCAGAGAAACAACGTGGACAGGGGGCCGGGGAAATCAGCCCCAGCATTTT.

The rearrangement links TRBV6-1 to TRBJ1-5; unclear D gene. V lost 4 bases and J lost 0, with 16 bases in between. The CDR3 sequence is 17 residues long. Looked up from germline, CDR1 is MNHNS and CDR2 is SASEGT. The DNA for the CDR3 is TGTGCCAGCAGTGTTTTACGTATAGTAAATAGCAATCAGCCCCAGCATTTT. Encoded protein: CASSVLRIVNSNQPQHF.